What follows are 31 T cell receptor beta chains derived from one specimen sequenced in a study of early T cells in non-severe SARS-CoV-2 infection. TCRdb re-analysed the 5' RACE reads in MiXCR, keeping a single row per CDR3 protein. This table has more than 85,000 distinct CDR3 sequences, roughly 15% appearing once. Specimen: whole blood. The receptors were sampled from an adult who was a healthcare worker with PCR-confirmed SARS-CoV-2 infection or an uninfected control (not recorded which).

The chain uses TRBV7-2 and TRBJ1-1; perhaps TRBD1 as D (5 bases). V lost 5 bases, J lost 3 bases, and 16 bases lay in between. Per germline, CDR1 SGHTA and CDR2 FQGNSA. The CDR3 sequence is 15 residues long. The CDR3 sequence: CASSRERGIDTEAFF. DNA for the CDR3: TGTGCCAGCAGCCGCGAGAGGGGAATCGACACTGAAGCTTTCTTT.

CDR3 nucleotide sequence: TGTGCCAGCCAAGCGGTATACACCGGGGAGCTGTTTTTT. It translates to CASQAVYTGELFF. The genes are TRBV28 and TRBJ2-2; TRBD2 might be the D (5 bases). Germline CDR1 and CDR2: MDHEN and SYDVKM. The CDR3 is 13 amino acids. V was cut by 8 bases and J by 3 bases, with 10 bases left in between.

CDR3 loop: CASSFGHGLSSYEQYF. The CDR3 DNA reads TGTGCCAGCAGTTTCGGGCATGGGTTGAGCTCCTACGAGCAGTACTTC. The chain has TRBV12-3 or TRBV12-4 and TRBJ2-7; D uncertain. The V and J ends lost 3 bases and 0 bases respectively, with 15 bases between them. The CDR3 spans 16 residues.

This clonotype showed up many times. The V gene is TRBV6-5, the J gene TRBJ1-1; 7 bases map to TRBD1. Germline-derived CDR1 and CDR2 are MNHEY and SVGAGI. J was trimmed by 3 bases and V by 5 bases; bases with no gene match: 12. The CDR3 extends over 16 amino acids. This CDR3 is CASSTTKGGGDTEAFF. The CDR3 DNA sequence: TGTGCCAGCAGTACTACGAAAGGGGGCGGAGACACTGAAGCTTTCTTT.

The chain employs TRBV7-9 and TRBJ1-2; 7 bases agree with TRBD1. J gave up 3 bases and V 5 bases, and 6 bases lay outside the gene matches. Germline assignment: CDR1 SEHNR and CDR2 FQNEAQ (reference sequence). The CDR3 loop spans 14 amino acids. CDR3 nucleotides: TGTGCCAGCAGCCCGGACAGGTTTGACTATGGCTACACCTTC. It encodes CASSPDRFDYGYTF.

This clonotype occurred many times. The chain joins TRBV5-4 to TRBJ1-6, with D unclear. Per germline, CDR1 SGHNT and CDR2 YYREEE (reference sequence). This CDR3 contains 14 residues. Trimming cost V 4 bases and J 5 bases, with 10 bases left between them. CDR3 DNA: TGTGCCAGCAGCCGCCGGACGGATAATTCACCCCTCCACTTT. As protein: CASSRRTDNSPLHF.

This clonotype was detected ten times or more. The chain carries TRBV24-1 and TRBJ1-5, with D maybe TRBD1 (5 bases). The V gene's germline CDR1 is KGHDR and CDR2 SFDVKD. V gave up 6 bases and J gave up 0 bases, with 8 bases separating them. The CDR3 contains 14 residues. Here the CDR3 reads CATSLGASNQPQHF. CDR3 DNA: TGTGCCACCAGTCTAGGGGCTAGCAATCAGCCCCAGCATTTT.

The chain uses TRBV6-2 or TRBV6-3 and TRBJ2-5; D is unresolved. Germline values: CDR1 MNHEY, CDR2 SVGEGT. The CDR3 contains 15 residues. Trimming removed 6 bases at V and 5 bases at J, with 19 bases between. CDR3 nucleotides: TGTGCCAGCAGCCCCTCCGGCTACCCTACGGAGACCCAGTACTTC. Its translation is CASSPSGYPTETQYF.

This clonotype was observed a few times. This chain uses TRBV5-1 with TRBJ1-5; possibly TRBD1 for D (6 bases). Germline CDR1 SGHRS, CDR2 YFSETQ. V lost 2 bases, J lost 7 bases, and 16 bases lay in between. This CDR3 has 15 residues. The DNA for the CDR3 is TGCGCCAGCAGCTTAACCGGGGGCGCAGGGCAGCCCCAGCATTTT. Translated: CASSLTGGAGQPQHF.

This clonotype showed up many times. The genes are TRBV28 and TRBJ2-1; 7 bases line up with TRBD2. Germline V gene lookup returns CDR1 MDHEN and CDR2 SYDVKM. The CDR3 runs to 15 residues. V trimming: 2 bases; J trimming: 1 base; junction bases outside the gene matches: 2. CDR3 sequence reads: CASSLGTISYNEQFF. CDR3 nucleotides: TGTGCCAGCAGTTTAGGGACTATTTCCTACAATGAGCAGTTCTTC.

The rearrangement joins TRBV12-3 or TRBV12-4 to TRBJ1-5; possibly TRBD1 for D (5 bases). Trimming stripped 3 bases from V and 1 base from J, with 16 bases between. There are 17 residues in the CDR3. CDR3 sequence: CASSFSLAGLSNQPQHF. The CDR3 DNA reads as TGTGCCAGCAGTTTTTCGCTGGCGGGACTGAGCAATCAGCCCCAGCATTTT.

DNA for the CDR3: TGTGCCAGCAGCGTAGTAGGGGATGGCACTGAAGCTTTCTTT. It translates to CASSVVGDGTEAFF. This chain uses TRBV9 with TRBJ1-1, with D maybe TRBD1 (5 bases). The germline gives CDR1 SGDLS, CDR2 YYNGEE. V was clipped by 0 bases and J by 4 bases, with 10 bases between them. The CDR3 consists of 14 residues.

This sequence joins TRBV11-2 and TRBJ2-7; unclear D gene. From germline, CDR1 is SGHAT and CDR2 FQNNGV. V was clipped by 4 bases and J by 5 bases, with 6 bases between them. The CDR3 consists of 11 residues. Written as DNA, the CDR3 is TGTGCCAGCAGCTCCGGACACGAGCAGTACTTC. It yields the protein CASSSGHEQYF.

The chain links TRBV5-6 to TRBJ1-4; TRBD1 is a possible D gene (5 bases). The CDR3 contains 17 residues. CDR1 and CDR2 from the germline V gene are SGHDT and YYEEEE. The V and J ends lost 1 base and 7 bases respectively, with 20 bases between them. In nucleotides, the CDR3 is TGTGCCAGCAGCTTGCTACCTGCGGGGGAGGGTTCTGAAAAACTGTTTTTT. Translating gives CASSLLPAGEGSEKLFF.

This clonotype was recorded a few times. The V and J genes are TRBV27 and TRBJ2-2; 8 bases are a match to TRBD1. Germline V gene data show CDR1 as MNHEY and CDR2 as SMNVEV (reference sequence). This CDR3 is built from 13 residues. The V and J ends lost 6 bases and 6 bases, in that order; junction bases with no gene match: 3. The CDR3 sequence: CASRTGESGELFF. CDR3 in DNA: TGTGCCAGCAGGACAGGGGAATCCGGGGAGCTGTTTTTT.

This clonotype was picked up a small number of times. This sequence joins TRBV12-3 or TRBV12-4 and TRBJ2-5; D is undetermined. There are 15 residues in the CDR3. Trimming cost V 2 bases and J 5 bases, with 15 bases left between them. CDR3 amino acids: CASSLWADLRETQYF. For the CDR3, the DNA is TGTGCCAGCAGTTTATGGGCAGACCTCCGGGAGACCCAGTACTTC.

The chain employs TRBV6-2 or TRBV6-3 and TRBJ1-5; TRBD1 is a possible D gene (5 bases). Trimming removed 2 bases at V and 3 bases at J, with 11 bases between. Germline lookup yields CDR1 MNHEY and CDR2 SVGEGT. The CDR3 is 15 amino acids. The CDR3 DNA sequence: TGTGCCAGCAGTTACCCCACAGGTGTCAATCAGCCCCAGCATTTT. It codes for CASSYPTGVNQPQHF.

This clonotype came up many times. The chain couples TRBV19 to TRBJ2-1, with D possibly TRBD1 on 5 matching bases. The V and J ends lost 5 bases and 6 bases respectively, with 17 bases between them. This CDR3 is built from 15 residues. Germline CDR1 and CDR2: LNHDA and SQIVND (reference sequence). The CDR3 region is CASSSRTSVGNEQFF. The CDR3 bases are TGTGCCAGTAGTTCGAGGACATCGGTCGGCAATGAGCAGTTCTTC.

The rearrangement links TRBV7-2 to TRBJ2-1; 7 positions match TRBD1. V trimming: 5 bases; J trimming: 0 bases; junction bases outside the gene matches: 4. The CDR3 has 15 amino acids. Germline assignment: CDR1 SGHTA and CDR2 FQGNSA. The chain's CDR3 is CASSTGASSYNEQFF. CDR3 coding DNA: TGTGCCAGCAGCACAGGGGCTAGCTCCTACAATGAGCAGTTCTTC.

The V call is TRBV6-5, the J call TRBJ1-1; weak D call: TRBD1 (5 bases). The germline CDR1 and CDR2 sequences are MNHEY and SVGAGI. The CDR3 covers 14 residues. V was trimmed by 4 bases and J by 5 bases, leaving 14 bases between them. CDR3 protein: CASSFPGLETEAFF. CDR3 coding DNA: TGTGCCAGCAGTTTTCCGGGACTGGAAACTGAAGCTTTCTTT.

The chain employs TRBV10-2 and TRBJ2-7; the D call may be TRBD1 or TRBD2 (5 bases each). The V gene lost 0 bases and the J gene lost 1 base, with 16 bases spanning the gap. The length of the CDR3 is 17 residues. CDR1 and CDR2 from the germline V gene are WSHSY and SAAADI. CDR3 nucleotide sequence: TGCGCCAGCAGTGAGTCGATGTGGGGGTTATCGTCCTACGAGCAGTACTTC. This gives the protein CASSESMWGLSSYEQYF.

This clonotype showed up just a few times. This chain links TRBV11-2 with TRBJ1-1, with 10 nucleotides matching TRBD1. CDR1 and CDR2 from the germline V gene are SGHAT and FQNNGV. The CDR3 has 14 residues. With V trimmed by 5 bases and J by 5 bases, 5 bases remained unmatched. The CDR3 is CASSPRTGGTEAFF. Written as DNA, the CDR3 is TGTGCCAGCAGCCCGAGGACAGGGGGAACTGAAGCTTTCTTT. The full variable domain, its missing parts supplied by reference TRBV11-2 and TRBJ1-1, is EAGVAQSPRYKIIEKRQSVAFWCNPISGHATLYWYQQILGQGPKLLIQFQNNGVVDDSQLPKDRFSAERLKGVDSTLKIQPAKLEDSAVYLCASSPRTGGTEAFFGQGTRLTVV.

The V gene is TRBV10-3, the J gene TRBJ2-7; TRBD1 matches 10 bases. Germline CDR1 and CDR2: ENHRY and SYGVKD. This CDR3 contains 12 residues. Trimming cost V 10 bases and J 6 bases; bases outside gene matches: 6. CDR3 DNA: TGTGCCACGGAGGGACAGGGGCGCGAGCAGTACTTC. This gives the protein CATEGQGREQYF.

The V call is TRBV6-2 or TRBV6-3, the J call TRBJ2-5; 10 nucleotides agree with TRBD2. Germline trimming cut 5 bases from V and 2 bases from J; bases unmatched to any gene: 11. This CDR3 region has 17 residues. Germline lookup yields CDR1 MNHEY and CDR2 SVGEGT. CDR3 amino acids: CASSLGLLAGIQETQYF. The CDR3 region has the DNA TGTGCCAGCAGTCTCGGGTTACTAGCGGGGATTCAAGAGACCCAGTACTTC.

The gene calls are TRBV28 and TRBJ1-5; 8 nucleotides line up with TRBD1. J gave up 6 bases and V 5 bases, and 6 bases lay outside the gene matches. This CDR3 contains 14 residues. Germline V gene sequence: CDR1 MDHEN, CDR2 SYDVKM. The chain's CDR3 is CASSRQGSGQPQHF. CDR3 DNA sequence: TGTGCCAGCAGTAGACAGGGGTCGGGTCAGCCCCAGCATTTT.

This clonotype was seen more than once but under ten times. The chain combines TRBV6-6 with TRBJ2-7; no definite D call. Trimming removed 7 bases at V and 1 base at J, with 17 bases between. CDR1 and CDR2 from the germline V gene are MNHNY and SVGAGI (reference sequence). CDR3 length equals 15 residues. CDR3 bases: TGTGCCAGCACCGCACAAGGACGGTCTTCCTACGAGCAGTACTTC. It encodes CASTAQGRSSYEQYF.

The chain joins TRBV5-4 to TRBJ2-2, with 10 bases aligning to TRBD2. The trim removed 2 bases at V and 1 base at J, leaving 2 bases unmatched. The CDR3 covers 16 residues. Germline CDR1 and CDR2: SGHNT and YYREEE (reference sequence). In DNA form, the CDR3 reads TGTGCCAGCAGCTTCGGACTAGCGGTGAACACCGGGGAGCTGTTTTTT. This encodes CASSFGLAVNTGELFF.

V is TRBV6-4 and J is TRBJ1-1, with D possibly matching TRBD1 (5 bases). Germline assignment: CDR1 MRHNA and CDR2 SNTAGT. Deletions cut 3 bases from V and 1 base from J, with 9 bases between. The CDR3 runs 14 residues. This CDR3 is CASSENGQNTEAFF. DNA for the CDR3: TGTGCCAGCAGTGAAAACGGACAGAACACTGAAGCTTTCTTT.

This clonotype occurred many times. The chain's CDR3 is CASSPQGILTQPQHF. As DNA, the CDR3 is TGTGCCAGCAGCCCACAGGGGATACTAACTCAGCCCCAGCATTTT. The rearrangement links TRBV12-3 or TRBV12-4 to TRBJ1-5; 7 nucleotides match TRBD1. V was clipped by 6 bases and J by 6 bases; unmatched bases: 11. The CDR3 runs 15 residues.

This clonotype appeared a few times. The chain's CDR3 is CASSIIAGRGLNQPQHF. The CDR3 region has the DNA TGTGCCAGTAGTATAATTGCAGGCAGGGGGCTCAATCAGCCCCAGCATTTT. The J gene is TRBJ1-5, the V gene TRBV19, with 8 nucleotides matching TRBD1. Per germline, CDR1 LNHDA and CDR2 SQIVND (reference sequence). The CDR3 totals 17 residues. V lost 2 bases and J lost 3; bases outside the gene matches: 9.

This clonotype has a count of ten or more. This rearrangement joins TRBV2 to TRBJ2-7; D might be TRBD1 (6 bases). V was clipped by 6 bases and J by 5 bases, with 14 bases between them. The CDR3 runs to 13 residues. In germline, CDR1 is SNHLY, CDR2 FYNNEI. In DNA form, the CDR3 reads TGTGCCAGCAGAGAGACAGGTTTCAACGAGCAGTACTTC. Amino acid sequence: CASRETGFNEQYF.